One TCR beta chain is described in this entry. The data originate from a study of blood T cell repertoires in COVID-19. Study-wide context: The analysed material was cDNA or gDNA that came from T cells, B-cell-depleted T cells, or PBMCs.

Here immunoSEQ multiplex PCR was the method, and the copy in TCRdb shows in-frame clones only, minus some. The sample lists approximately 90,000 clones; around 85% were seen once. The V segment lost 1 base and the J segment 6 bases; nucleotides outside the gene matches: 2. The length of the CDR3 is 13 residues. Looked up from germline, CDR1 is GTSNPN and CDR2 is SVGIG (reference sequence). This clonotype was sampled from a man aged 50 to 59 with acute or convalescent COVID-19. Sequenced: peripheral blood. J is TRBJ1-1 and V is TRBV30; TRBD1 matches 10 bases. CDR3 nucleotides: TGTGCCTGGAGTGGACAGGGGGCAGCTGAAGCTTTCTTT. Protein: CAWSGQGAAEAFF. The full variable domain, completed using reference TRBV30 and TRBJ1-1, is SQTIHQWPATLVQPVGSPLSLECTVEGTSNPNLYWYRQAAGRGLQLLFYSVGIGQISSEVPQNLSASRPQDRQFILSSKKLLLSDSGFYLCAWSGQGAAEAFFGQGTRLTVV.